This T cell receptor beta chain was identified during a study of blood T cell repertoires in COVID-19. The germline V gene encodes CDR1 SGHTA and CDR2 FQGNSA. Trimming cost V 6 bases and J 0 bases, with 8 bases left between them. This CDR3 spans 14 amino acids. Libraries were prepared by immunoSEQ multiplex PCR; TCRdb keeps only in-frame clonotypes and omits some of them. The table shows 120,000 to 150,000 clones, with approximately 84% occurring only once. The sequence was collected from a woman aged 18-29 years who had been exposed to COVID-19. The sequenced material came from PBMCs or T cells enriched from blood (not recorded which). The rearrangement links TRBV7-2 to TRBJ1-4, with unresolved D. CDR3 sequence reads: CASRQTATNEKLFF. The DNA of the CDR3 is TGTGCCAGCAGACAGACGGCAACTAATGAAAAACTGTTTTTT.